What follows are 21 T cell receptor beta chains derived from one specimen sequenced in a study of shared clonotypes between healthy human individuals. Clones were read by immunoSEQ multiplex PCR, and TCRdb kept only the in-frame ones, dropping some. The repertoire holds nearly 1,000,000 clones, less than 85% seen once, with approximately 1.5% in the top ten. Sequencing input: memory CD4+ T cells sorted from blood. Noted subset: CD45RA-negative fraction. These receptors originate from a man younger than 35 in good health.

The sample holds one count of this clone. The genes are TRBV14 and TRBJ2-7; 7 nucleotides agree with TRBD2. Germline CDR1 and CDR2: SGHDN and FVKESK. After removal of 4 bases from V and 6 bases from J, the junction contained 3 bases not matched to a gene. The CDR3 consists of 12 residues. DNA for the CDR3: TGTGCCAGCAGCCGAAGCGGGGTCGAGCAGTACTTC. It translates to CASSRSGVEQYF.

The chain recombines TRBV6-1 with TRBJ1-4; 9 bases are shared with TRBD1. The germline gives CDR1 MNHNS, CDR2 SASEGT. CDR3 size: 15 residues. J was trimmed by 7 bases and V by 8 bases; bases with no gene match: 11. CDR3: CASGDRDIASEKLFF. CDR3 coding DNA: TGTGCCAGCGGGGACAGGGATATCGCCTCTGAAAAACTGTTTTTT.

This clone was counted a few times. The chain joins TRBV30 to TRBJ1-2; D not certain. The length of the CDR3 is 13 residues. V lost 2 bases to trimming and J lost 5 bases, with 12 bases between them. In germline, CDR1 is GTSNPN, CDR2 SVGIG (reference sequence). CDR3 in DNA: TGTGCCTGGAGTTTGCCCAATTCGTATGGCTACACCTTC. This gives the protein CAWSLPNSYGYTF.

This clone was recorded only once. The V call is TRBV11-2, the J call TRBJ1-1; D not resolved. Deletions cut 9 bases from V and 1 base from J, with 15 bases between. The CDR3 totals 14 residues. Per the germline V gene, CDR1 is SGHAT and CDR2 is FQNNGV. The CDR3 DNA reads as TGTGCCAGTCAGCTAATCACAGAGAACACTGAAGCTTTCTTT. It is translated as CASQLITENTEAFF.

The V gene is TRBV5-1, the J gene TRBJ2-5; 8 bases fit TRBD1. CDR1 is SGHRS and CDR2 is YFSETQ in the germline V gene. Trimming at V came to 4 bases and at J to 4 bases, leaving 6 bases not matched to a gene. The CDR3 runs to 14 residues. Here the CDR3 DNA reads TGCGCCAGCAGCCTACGGACAGGGAGAGAGACCCAGTACTTC. Protein product: CASSLRTGRETQYF.

This clone was recorded many times. This chain's CDR3 is CASSPPRLAGVETQYF. In DNA form, the CDR3 reads TGTGCCAGCAGCCCACCCCGACTAGCGGGAGTGGAGACCCAGTACTTC. The chain recombines TRBV7-2 with TRBJ2-5; 12 nucleotides align to TRBD2. With 5 bases clipped from V and 5 bases from J, the junction kept 9 bases outside the gene matches. The CDR3 extends over 16 amino acids. Germline CDR1 reads SGHTA; CDR2 reads FQGNSA.

The chain has TRBV30 and TRBJ1-1, with D possibly matching TRBD1 (6 bases). The CDR3 extends over 11 amino acids. The germline CDR1 and CDR2 sequences are GTSNPN and SVGIG (reference sequence). Trimming cost V 3 bases and J 11 bases, with 13 bases left between them. The CDR3 is CAWSTGFAAFF. The DNA of the CDR3 is TGTGCCTGGAGCACAGGGTTTGCCGCTTTCTTT.

This rearrangement joins TRBV5-1 to TRBJ2-4; D is undetermined. The germline V gene has CDR1 SGHRS and CDR2 YFSETQ. The V gene lost 0 bases and the J gene lost 5 bases, with 9 bases spanning the gap. This CDR3 has 14 amino acids. The CDR3 spells CASSLDVSENIQYF. The CDR3 DNA reads as TGCGCCAGCAGCTTGGATGTATCCGAAAACATTCAGTACTTC.

The chain is built from TRBV5-1 and TRBJ2-7; D remains ambiguous. Trimming pared 3 bases from V and 0 bases from J, leaving 19 bases between. Germline CDR1 SGHRS, CDR2 YFSETQ. This CDR3 is built from 17 residues. The CDR3 sequence is CASSSAPLAWSSYEQYF. The DNA for the CDR3 is TGCGCCAGCAGCTCAGCCCCCTTGGCGTGGAGCTCCTACGAGCAGTACTTC.

In its sample, this clone was seen a few times. V is TRBV19 and J is TRBJ1-1; TRBD1 matches 7 bases. This CDR3 spans 15 amino acids. Germline CDR1 LNHDA, CDR2 SQIVND (reference sequence). V lost 6 bases to trimming and J lost 4 bases; unmatched junction nucleotides: 11. The CDR3 protein is CASRQSQSGGTEAFF. The CDR3 region has the DNA TGTGCCAGTAGACAAAGCCAATCAGGGGGCACTGAAGCTTTCTTT.

Worth noting for this clone: Other DNA variants within this sample encode the same CDR3. The chain uses TRBV28 and TRBJ2-7; D gene ambiguous. Trimming left V 5 bases short and J 4 bases short, with 3 bases between. The CDR3 has 10 amino acids. CDR1 is MDHEN and CDR2 is SYDVKM in the germline V gene. The CDR3, as DNA: TGTGCCAGCAGTACATACGAGCAGTACTTC. Translating gives CASSTYEQYF.

This rearrangement joins TRBV18 to TRBJ2-7; D unresolved. In germline, CDR1 is KGHSH, CDR2 LQKENI. The CDR3 loop spans 13 amino acids. Trimming removed 3 bases at V and 1 base at J, with 7 bases between. As DNA, the CDR3 is TGTGCCAGCTCACCCCAGCAGTCCTACGAGCAGTACTTC. This gives the protein CASSPQQSYEQYF.

This clone was seen only once. The chain joins TRBV11-2 to TRBJ2-5; D not resolved. The CDR3 loop spans 16 amino acids. V gave up 4 bases and J gave up 0 bases, with 15 bases separating them. The germline V gene has CDR1 SGHAT and CDR2 FQNNGV. The DNA for the CDR3 is TGTGCCAGCAGCTCGAAACATTATCAGAACCAAGAGACCCAGTACTTC. It is translated as CASSSKHYQNQETQYF.

As for this clone: This sequence is one base from a far larger clone and is likely a read error. The rearrangement uses TRBV28 and TRBJ1-3; weak D call: TRBD1 (5 bases). Germline V gives CDR1 MDHEN, CDR2 SYDVKM. This CDR3 spans 17 amino acids. Written as DNA, the CDR3 is TGTGCCAACAGTTTAGCCCGGGGCCTATTCTCTGGAAACACCATATATTTT. This gives the protein CANSLARGLFSGNTIYF. Combining the CDR3 with reference TRBV28 and TRBJ1-3 gives the whole variable domain DVKVTQSSRYLVKRTGEKVFLECVQDMDHENMFWYRQDPGLGLRLIYFSYDVKMKEKGDIPEGYSVSREKKERFSLILESASTNQTSMYLCANSLARGLFSGNTIYFGEGSWLTVV.

In this sample, this clone turned up a few times. The V gene is TRBV28, the J gene TRBJ1-1; D gene unclear. V lost 7 bases and J lost 6, with 9 bases in between. The CDR3 loop spans 11 amino acids. The germline CDR1 and CDR2 sequences are MDHEN and SYDVKM. DNA of the CDR3: TGTGCCAGCACCCTGAGGGCTGAAGCTTTCTTT. Its protein is CASTLRAEAFF.

The CDR3: CAISGAGGGNTIYF. DNA of the CDR3: TGTGCCATCTCCGGGGCGGGCGGTGGAAACACCATATATTTT. The chain is built from TRBV10-3 and TRBJ1-3; the D gene is possibly TRBD1 (5 bases). This CDR3 is 14 amino acids long. Between the trimmed V and J ends, which lost 8 bases and 3 bases, there was a span of 14 bases. Per germline, CDR1 ENHRY and CDR2 SYGVKD.

The chain combines TRBV7-2 with TRBJ1-5; D remains unclear. Germline CDR1 and CDR2: SGHTA and FQGNSA. The CDR3 contains 13 residues. Trimming left V 1 base short and J 5 bases short, with 6 bases between. CDR3 in amino acids: CASSLVAYQPQHF. CDR3 DNA: TGTGCCAGCAGCTTAGTCGCCTATCAGCCCCAGCATTTT. Full variable domain (remainder filled in from reference TRBV7-2 and TRBJ1-5): GAGVSQSPSNKVTEKGKDVELRCDPISGHTALYWYRQSLGQGLEFLIYFQGNSAPDKSGLPSDRFSAERTGGSVSTLTIQRTQQEDSAVYLCASSLVAYQPQHFGDGTRLSIL.

The chain links TRBV5-4 to TRBJ2-3; 11 bases align to TRBD2. The V gene end was trimmed by 4 bases and the J gene end by 2 bases; junction bases not matched to a gene: 3. The CDR3 length is 15 residues. CDR1 is SGHNT and CDR2 is YYREEE in the germline V gene (reference sequence). The CDR3 loop is CASSRLAGITDTQYF. DNA for the CDR3: TGTGCCAGCAGCCGACTAGCGGGGATCACAGATACGCAGTATTTT.

The gene calls are TRBV5-6 and TRBJ2-7, with D maybe TRBD2 (6 bases). Germline V gene data show CDR1 as SGHDT and CDR2 as YYEEEE. The CDR3 is 16 amino acids. Trimming took 4 bases from V and 6 from J, leaving 23 bases between them. For the CDR3, the DNA is TGTGCCAGCAGCCGGGAGCCTTTATGGGGGTCGATCGAGCAGTACTTC. It translates to CASSREPLWGSIEQYF.

This clone was found a few times. The chain recombines TRBV5-1 with TRBJ1-6; D is unresolved. Deletions cut 0 bases from V and 7 bases from J, with 5 bases between. CDR1 is SGHRS and CDR2 is YFSETQ in the germline V gene. This CDR3 spans 13 amino acids. In DNA, the CDR3 is TGCGCCAGCAGCTTGGATGTCAATTCACCCCTCCACTTT. Its protein is CASSLDVNSPLHF.

This chain links TRBV7-3 with TRBJ2-2, with a possible D match to TRBD2 (5 bases). The CDR3 totals 15 residues. Trimming pared 2 bases from V and 4 bases from J, leaving 11 bases between. CDR1 and CDR2 (germline): SGHTA, FQGTGA. The CDR3 loop is CASSLGAVTTGELFF. The CDR3 DNA reads as TGTGCCAGCAGCTTAGGAGCGGTCACCACCGGGGAGCTGTTTTTT.